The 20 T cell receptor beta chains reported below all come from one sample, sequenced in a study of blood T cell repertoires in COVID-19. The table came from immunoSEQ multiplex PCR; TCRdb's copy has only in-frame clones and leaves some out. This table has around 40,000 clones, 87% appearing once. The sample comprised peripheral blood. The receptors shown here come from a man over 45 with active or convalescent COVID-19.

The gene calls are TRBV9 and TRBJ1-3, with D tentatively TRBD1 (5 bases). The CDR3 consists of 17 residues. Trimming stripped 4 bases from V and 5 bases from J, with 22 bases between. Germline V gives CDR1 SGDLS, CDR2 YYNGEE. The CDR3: CASSSPGGREIRNTIYF. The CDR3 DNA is TGTGCCAGCAGCTCGCCGGGAGGCAGGGAAATAAGAAACACCATATATTTT.

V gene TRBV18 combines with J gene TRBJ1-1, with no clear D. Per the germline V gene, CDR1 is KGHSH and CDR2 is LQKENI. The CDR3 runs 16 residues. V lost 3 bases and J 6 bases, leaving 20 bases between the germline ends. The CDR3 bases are TGTGCCAGCTCACCCCTCGAAGACGTAACACTATCTGAAGCTTTCTTT. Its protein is CASSPLEDVTLSEAFF. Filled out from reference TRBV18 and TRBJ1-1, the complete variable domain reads NAGVMQNPRHLVRRRGQEARLRCSPMKGHSHVYWYRQLPEEGLKFMVYLQKENIIDESGMPKERFSAEFPKEGPSILRIQQVVRGDSAAYFCASSPLEDVTLSEAFFGQGTRLTVV.

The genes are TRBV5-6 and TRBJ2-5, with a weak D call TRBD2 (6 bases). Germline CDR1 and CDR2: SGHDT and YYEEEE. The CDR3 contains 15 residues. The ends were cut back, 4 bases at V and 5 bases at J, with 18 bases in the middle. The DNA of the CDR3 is TGTGCCAGCAGCGGAGGAGGGCGCCGATGGGAGACCCAGTACTTC. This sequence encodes CASSGGGRRWETQYF. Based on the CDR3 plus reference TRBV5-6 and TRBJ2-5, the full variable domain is DAGVTQSPTHLIKTRGQQVTLRCSPKSGHDTVSWYQQALGQGPQFIFQYYEEEERQRGNFPDRFSGHQFPNYSSELNVNALLLGDSALYLCASSGGGRRWETQYFGPGTRLLVL.

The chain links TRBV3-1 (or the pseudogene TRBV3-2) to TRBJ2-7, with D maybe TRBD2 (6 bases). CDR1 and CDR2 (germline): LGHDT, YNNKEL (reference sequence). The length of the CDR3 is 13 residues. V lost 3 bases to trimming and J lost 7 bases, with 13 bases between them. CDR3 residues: CASSHSGVGEQYF. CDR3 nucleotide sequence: TGTGCCAGCAGCCATTCGGGGGTGGGGGAGCAGTACTTC.

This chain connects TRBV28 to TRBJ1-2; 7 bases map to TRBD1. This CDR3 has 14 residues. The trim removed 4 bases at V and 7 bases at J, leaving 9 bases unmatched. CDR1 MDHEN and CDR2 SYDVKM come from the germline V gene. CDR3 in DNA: TGTGCCAGCAGTTCACCAGGGGGATCCAGTGGCTACACCTTC. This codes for CASSSPGGSSGYTF.

CDR3 loop: CASSLRGTSWAKNIQYF. The CDR3 coding sequence is TGTGCCAGCAGCCTAAGGGGGACATCGTGGGCCAAAAACATTCAGTACTTC. The V gene is TRBV3-1 (or the pseudogene TRBV3-2), the J gene TRBJ2-4, with D possibly being TRBD1 (6 bases). V gave up 4 bases and J gave up 1 base, with 17 bases separating them. Looked up from germline, CDR1 is LGHDT and CDR2 is YNNKEL (reference sequence). This CDR3 comprises 17 residues.

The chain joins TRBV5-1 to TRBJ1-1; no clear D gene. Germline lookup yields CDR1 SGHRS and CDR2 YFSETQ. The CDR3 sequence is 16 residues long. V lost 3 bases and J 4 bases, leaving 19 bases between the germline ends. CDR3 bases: TGCGCCAGCAGCTACCAAGAGACGGGGTTTGGCACTGAAGCTTTCTTT. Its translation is CASSYQETGFGTEAFF.

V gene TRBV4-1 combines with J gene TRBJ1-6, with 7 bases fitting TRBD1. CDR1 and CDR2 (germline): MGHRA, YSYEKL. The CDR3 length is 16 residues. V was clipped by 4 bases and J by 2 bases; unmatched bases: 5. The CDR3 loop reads CASSLRTGAYNSPLHF. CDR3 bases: TGCGCCAGCAGCCTTCGGACAGGAGCCTATAATTCACCCCTCCACTTT.

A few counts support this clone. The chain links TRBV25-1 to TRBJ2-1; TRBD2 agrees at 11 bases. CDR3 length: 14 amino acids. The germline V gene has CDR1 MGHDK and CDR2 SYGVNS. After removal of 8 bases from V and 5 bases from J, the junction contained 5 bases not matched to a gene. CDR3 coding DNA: TGTGCCAGCTCCCTTAGCGGGAGGGACAATGAGCAGTTCTTC. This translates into CASSLSGRDNEQFF.

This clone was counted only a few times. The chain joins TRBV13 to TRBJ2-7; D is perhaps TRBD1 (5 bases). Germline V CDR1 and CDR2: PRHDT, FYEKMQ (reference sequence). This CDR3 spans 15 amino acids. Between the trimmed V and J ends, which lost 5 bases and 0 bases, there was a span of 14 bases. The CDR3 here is CASSLWQGSSYEQYF. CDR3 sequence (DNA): TGTGCCAGCAGCCTGTGGCAGGGATCCTCCTACGAGCAGTACTTC.

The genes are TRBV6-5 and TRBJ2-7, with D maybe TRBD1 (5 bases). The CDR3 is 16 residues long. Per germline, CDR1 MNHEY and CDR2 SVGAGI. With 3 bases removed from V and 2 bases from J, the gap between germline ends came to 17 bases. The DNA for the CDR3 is TGTGCCAGCAGTTATGAAGGGGCCCACCCTCCCTACGAGCAGTACTTC. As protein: CASSYEGAHPPYEQYF.

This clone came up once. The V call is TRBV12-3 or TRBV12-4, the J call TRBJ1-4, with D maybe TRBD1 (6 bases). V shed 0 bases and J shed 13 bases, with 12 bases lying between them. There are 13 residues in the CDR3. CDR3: CASSLAGTPGLFF. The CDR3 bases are TGTGCCAGCAGTTTAGCCGGGACACCAGGACTGTTTTTT.

The CDR3 here is CASSHGAMYQETQYF. The CDR3 DNA follows: TGTGCCAGCAGCCACGGAGCTATGTACCAAGAGACCCAGTACTTC. J is TRBJ2-5 and V is TRBV3-1 (or the pseudogene TRBV3-2); D gene uncertain. The ends were cut back, 3 bases at V and 0 bases at J, with 11 bases in the middle. This CDR3 region has 15 residues. The germline V gene encodes CDR1 LGHDT and CDR2 YNNKEL (reference sequence).

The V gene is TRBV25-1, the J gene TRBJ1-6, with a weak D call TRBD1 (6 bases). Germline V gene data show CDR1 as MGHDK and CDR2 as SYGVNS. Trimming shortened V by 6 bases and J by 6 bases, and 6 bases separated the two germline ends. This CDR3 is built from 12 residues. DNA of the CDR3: TGTGCCAGCAGGGACAGTAATTCACCCCTCCACTTT. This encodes CASRDSNSPLHF.

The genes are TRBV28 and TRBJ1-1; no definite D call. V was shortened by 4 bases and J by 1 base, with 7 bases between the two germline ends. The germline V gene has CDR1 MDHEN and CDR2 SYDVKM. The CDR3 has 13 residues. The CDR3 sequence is CASSSMRNTEAFF. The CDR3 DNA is TGTGCCAGCAGTTCCATGCGGAACACTGAAGCTTTCTTT.

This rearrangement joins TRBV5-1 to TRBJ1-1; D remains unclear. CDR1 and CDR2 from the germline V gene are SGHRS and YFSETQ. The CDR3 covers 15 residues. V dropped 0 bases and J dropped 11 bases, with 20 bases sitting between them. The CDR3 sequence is CASSLDRAISIGAFF. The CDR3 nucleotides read TGCGCCAGCAGCTTGGATCGAGCTATATCCATCGGTGCTTTCTTT. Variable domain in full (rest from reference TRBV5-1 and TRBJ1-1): KAGVTQTPRYLIKTRGQQVTLSCSPISGHRSVSWYQQTPGQGLQFLFEYFSETQRNKGNFPGRFSGRQFSNSRSEMNVSTLELGDSALYLCASSLDRAISIGAFFGQGTRLTVV.

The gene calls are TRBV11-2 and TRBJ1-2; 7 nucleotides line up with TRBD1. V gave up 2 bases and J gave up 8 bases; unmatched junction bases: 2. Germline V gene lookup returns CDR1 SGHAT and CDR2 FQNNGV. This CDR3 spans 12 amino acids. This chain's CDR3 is CASSLTGVGYTF. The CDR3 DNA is TGTGCCAGCAGCTTAACAGGGGTAGGCTACACCTTC.

The DNA of the CDR3 is TGTGCCAGCAGCCAACTAGCGGGGGGATCTGGCGAGCAGTACGTC. It specifies CASSQLAGGSGEQYV. The gene calls are TRBV6-9 and TRBJ2-7, with 12 bases aligning to TRBD2. After removal of 6 bases from V and 6 bases from J, the junction contained 9 bases not matched to a gene. There are 15 residues in the CDR3. Germline V gene data show CDR1 as MNHGY and CDR2 as SVAAGI.

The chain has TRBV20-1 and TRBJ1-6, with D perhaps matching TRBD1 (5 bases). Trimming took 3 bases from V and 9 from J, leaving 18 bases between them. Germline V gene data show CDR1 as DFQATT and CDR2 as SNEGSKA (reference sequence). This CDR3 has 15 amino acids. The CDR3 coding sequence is TGCAGTGCTAGTGGGGCAGGGCTGGCAAGTTCACCCCTCCACTTT. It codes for CSASGAGLASSPLHF.

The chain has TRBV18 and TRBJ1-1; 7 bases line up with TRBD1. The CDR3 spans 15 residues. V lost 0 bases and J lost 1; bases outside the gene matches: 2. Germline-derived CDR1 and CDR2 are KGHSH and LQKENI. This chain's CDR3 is CASSPPGQPNTEAFF. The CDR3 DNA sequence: TGTGCCAGCTCACCACCGGGACAGCCGAACACTGAAGCTTTCTTT.